This TCR beta chain appears in the sequencing data of a study of blood T cells in healthy people across ages. Whole-study results and caveats: Diversity of TCR beta correlated strongly with naive T cell percentage. Among T cells, TCR beta diversity per million cells dropped roughly linearly as age rose. Both higher diversity and more naive CD4+ cells marked long-lived donors when set against aged donors.

This CDR3 is 13 amino acids long. V lost 2 bases and J lost 6, with 11 bases in between. Germline values: CDR1 MNHEY, CDR2 SVGAGI. The second PCR ran roughly 6 to 11 cycles with a sample-barcoded 5' primer and J-beta primers. TCRdb passed the 5' RACE reads through MiXCR, listing each CDR3 protein once. The sample has hundreds of thousands of distinct CDR3 sequences, around 21% seen once. On this clonotype itself: Its specificity is not known.

The people who gave samples were healthy Caucasians from Russia, aged about 6 to 95. The origin of this receptor is an older man in good health. The sequencing input was blood. The V gene is TRBV6-5, the J gene TRBJ2-7; D perhaps matches TRBD1 (6 bases). CDR3 loop: CASSYAGTTEQYF. DNA of the CDR3: TGTGCCAGCAGTTACGCCGGGACAACCGAGCAGTACTTC.